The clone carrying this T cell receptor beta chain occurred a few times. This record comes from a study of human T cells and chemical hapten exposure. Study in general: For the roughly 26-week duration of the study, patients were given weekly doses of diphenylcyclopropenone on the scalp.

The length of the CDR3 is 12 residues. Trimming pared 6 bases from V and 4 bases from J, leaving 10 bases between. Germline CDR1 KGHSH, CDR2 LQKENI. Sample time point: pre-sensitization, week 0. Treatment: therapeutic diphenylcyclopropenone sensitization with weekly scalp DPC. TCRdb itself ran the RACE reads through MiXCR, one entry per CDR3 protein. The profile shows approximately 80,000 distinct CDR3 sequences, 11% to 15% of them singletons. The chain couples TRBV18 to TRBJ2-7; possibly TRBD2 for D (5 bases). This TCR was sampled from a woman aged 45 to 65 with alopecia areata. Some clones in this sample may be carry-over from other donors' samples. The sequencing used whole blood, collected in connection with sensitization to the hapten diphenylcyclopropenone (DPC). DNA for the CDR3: TGTGCCAGCTCCTACGGGGAGTACGAGCAGTACTTC. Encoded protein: CASSYGEYEQYF. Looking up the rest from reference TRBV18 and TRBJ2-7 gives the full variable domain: NAGVMQNPRHLVRRRGQEARLRCSPMKGHSHVYWYRQLPEEGLKFMVYLQKENIIDESGMPKERFSAEFPKEGPSILRIQQVVRGDSAAYFCASSYGEYEQYFGPGTRLTVT.